This note documents a single TCR beta chain sequence. This clone was counted once. The antigen it binds to is not known. Qualities for individual bases were not recorded, and no much larger clone is one base off. CDR1 and CDR2 (LGHNA, YSLEER) derive from the germline V gene. The CDR3 measures 13 amino acids from cysteine to phenylalanine. Only the CDR3 DNA stays, 39 bases, in frame from base 1. V sheds 3 bases and J sheds 0 bases, leaving 5 bases between their ends. The label giving this sample's time point can be read as: baseline before first vaccination. Vaccinee samples came from UK trials COV001 and COV002, including a single-blind randomized controlled phase 2/3 trial of AZD1222 (ChAdOx1 nCoV-19) in healthy adults. For TCRbeta chain sequencing, PBMC samples from trial participants were taken at day 0 and at day 28 after the second dose. The CDR3 regions of human TCRbeta chains were analyzed by immunosequencing. The authors processed their data as follows. Repertoire TCRs were matched against a reference library of SARS-CoV-2-specific TCRs generated with the MIRA antigen-specificity platform. Breadth was defined as the fraction of unique TCRs that were SARS-CoV-2-associated. Depth was defined as the fraction of total T cells that were SARS-CoV-2-associated. Using the MIRA data, every spike-specific TCR was mapped to the spike region that the TCR reacted to and assigned to either a CD4 or a CD8 class. Log10-transformed breadth and depth values were compared by one-way ANOVA with Sidak's multiple comparisons tests. TCRdb retrieved this table from immuneACCESS and kept in-frame rearrangements only. Not all clones are present; in checked studies, unresolved V genes account for under half, and no reason is known for the remainder. The V and J calls and the clone size are those of that table, but D and trimming were determined from the DNA. This sample is represented by 100,000 to 120,000 clones; around 81% of them were singletons. The leading ten clones occupy less than 5% of the sample.

The sample comes from a study of T cell responses to AZD1222 COVID-19 vaccine (dated by TCRdb to the early 2020s). About the full investigation: Because spike-specific TCR depth and breadth did not differ between the two schedules, AZD1222 recipients who got a second dose at roughly 4 weeks were pooled with those who got a second dose at roughly 12 weeks. TCR sequencing was performed for fewer than 250 trial participants, of whom about 200 were given two doses of AZD1222 and about 25 were given two doses of MenACWY control vaccine. Trial participants were enrolled by age into subgroups of 18-55, 56-69 and 70-plus years, and about 150, 27 and 61 TCR-sequenced participants, respectively, were included in these subgroups.

Points the paper makes about the study in general: After two AZD1222 doses, both the breadth and the depth of spike-specific TCRs were significantly higher than at day 0 and than in MenACWY recipients. Vaccine-associated CD4 TCRs spanned the whole spike protein, with dominant responses in regions 160-218 and 743-854. Reportedly, almost half of the unique spike-specific TCRs recognized epitopes lying outside the regions that are mutated in the B.1.351 and B.1.1.7 variants. In the small 56-69-year group, the increase in depth fell short of significance, most likely because of low power. Participants were mostly white British and included more females than males, and it was suggested by the authors that clonal diversity may have been underestimated. Because no day 14 peak-response samples were available, repertoires were characterized only after the peak T cell response. Only a handful of AZD1222 recipients were SARS-CoV-2 seropositive at baseline, limiting conclusions about previously exposed vaccinees.

This clonotype was sampled from an adult in good health. The rearranged segments are TRBV4-3 and TRBJ1-1, with the D segment identity uncertain. The starting material was peripheral blood, obtained on day 0 of AZD1222 vaccination. The CDR3 protein: CASSQGMNTEAFF. The nucleotide sequence reads as follows: TGCGCCAGCAGCCAGGGTATGAACACTGAAGCTTTCTTT.